What follows describes a single TCR beta chain. The entry originates in a study of T cell responses to AZD1222 COVID-19 vaccine. This CDR3 spans 12 amino acids. Trimming pared 5 bases from V and 4 bases from J, leaving 9 bases between. Germline-derived CDR1 and CDR2 are MNHEY and SVGEGT. Libraries were prepared by immunoSEQ multiplex PCR; TCRdb keeps only in-frame clonotypes and omits some of them. The table records approximately 84,000 clones, roughly 89% of them present only once. The sequences come from peripheral blood, collected on day 0 of AZD1222 vaccination. The source is an adult in good health. The V call is TRBV6-2 or TRBV6-3, the J call TRBJ2-7, with D unresolved. The CDR3, as DNA: TGTGCCAGCAGTCCGTGGCGGTACGAGCAGTACTTC. This translates into CASSPWRYEQYF.